This passage covers 17 T cell receptor beta chains from one sample sequenced in a study of vaccination effects on CD4 cells after COVID-19. For these TCRs, the target antigens are not known. Expansion with viral peptide pools was applied to antigen-specific CD4+ T cells by the ViraFEST assay prior to sequencing. After around ten days in culture, the CD4+ T cells were isolated. Infection with SARS-CoV-2 occurred in the person between March and December 2020, and PCR confirmed it. The assay was immunoSEQ multiplex PCR, and TCRdb's table has in-frame clones only and misses some. Altogether more than 20,000 clones are present, 69% being singletons, with the ten largest covering roughly a sixth. Specimen: CD4+ T cells from PBMCs cultured with SARS-CoV-2 spike peptides, collected before COVID-19 vaccination. These receptors were taken from a human donor who had a prior SARS-CoV-2 infection.

This sequence joins TRBV2 and TRBJ2-1; D unresolved. V lost 0 bases and J lost 10, with 13 bases in between. The germline V gene has CDR1 SNHLY and CDR2 FYNNEI. The CDR3 loop spans 14 amino acids. CDR3 sequence: CASSEARTTGEQFF. As DNA, the CDR3 is TGTGCCAGCAGTGAAGCCAGAACTACCGGAGAGCAGTTCTTC.

This chain joins TRBV6-5 and TRBJ2-5; 13 bases match TRBD2. The CDR3 loop spans 15 amino acids. The germline gives CDR1 MNHEY, CDR2 SVGAGI. V lost 5 bases and J lost 5; bases outside the gene matches: 5. The CDR3 nucleotides read TGTGCCAGCAGTAAACTAGCGGGAGGGGAGGAGACCCAGTACTTC. Protein: CASSKLAGGEETQYF.

V gene TRBV13 combines with J gene TRBJ2-1, with 8 bases that match TRBD1. V dropped 5 bases and J dropped 5; count of bases not matched to a gene: 8. CDR3 length equals 15 residues. Germline assignment: CDR1 PRHDT and CDR2 FYEKMQ (reference sequence). The CDR3 protein is CASSPRGTGDNEQFF. The CDR3 DNA follows: TGTGCCAGCAGCCCCCGTGGGACAGGCGACAATGAGCAGTTCTTC.

This clone was seen a single time. The chain couples TRBV11-3 to TRBJ2-2; 12 bases fit TRBD2. CDR3 length: 15 amino acids. Germline loops: CDR1 SGHNT, CDR2 YENEEA. V lost 4 bases to trimming and J lost 4 bases; unmatched junction nucleotides: 1. Here the CDR3 reads CASSSSGRATGELFF. The CDR3 nucleotides read TGTGCCAGCAGCTCTAGCGGGAGGGCCACCGGGGAGCTGTTTTTT.

In nucleotides, the CDR3 is TGTGCCAGCAGCCCCCAAGGGACCGCAAACGAAAAACTGTTTTTT. This sequence encodes CASSPQGTANEKLFF. The chain employs TRBV7-8 and TRBJ1-4, with D perhaps TRBD1 (5 bases). The germline V gene encodes CDR1 SGHVS and CDR2 FQNEAQ. The CDR3 runs 15 residues. The ends were cut back, 5 bases at V and 8 bases at J, with 18 bases in the middle.

The V and J genes are TRBV9 and TRBJ2-7; TRBD2 aligns across 8 bases. CDR1 SGDLS and CDR2 YYNGEE come from the germline V gene. J lost 4 bases, V lost 4 bases, and 13 bases had no gene match. This CDR3 contains 16 residues. CDR3 DNA sequence: TGTGCCAGCAGCCCTAGGGCCATAGCGGGACCTTACGAGCAGTACTTC. Its translation: CASSPRAIAGPYEQYF.

This clone has just a few counts. The chain couples TRBV2 to TRBJ1-2; D is uncertain. V was shortened by 6 bases and J by 4 bases, with 12 bases between the two germline ends. The CDR3 contains 13 residues. CDR1 SNHLY and CDR2 FYNNEI come from the germline V gene. The CDR3 nucleotides read TGTGCCAGCAGCCCCGACGGCATCTATGGCTACACCTTC. It is translated as CASSPDGIYGYTF.

The genes are TRBV7-2 and TRBJ1-5; TRBD1 aligns across 9 bases. J was trimmed by 5 bases and V by 8 bases; bases with no gene match: 4. In germline, CDR1 is SGHTA, CDR2 FQGNSA. CDR3 length: 13 residues. This CDR3 reads CASARQGDQPQHF. The CDR3 region has the DNA TGTGCCAGCGCGCGACAGGGGGATCAGCCCCAGCATTTT.

This clone has more than one count but fewer than ten. The rearrangement uses TRBV7-8 and TRBJ2-3; TRBD1 matches 7 bases. This CDR3 has 16 amino acids. Germline V gene sequence: CDR1 SGHVS, CDR2 FQNEAQ. V lost 2 bases, J lost 4 bases, and 9 bases stayed unmatched. The chain's CDR3 is CASSLIGGEGADTQYF. Written as DNA, the CDR3 is TGTGCCAGCAGCTTAATAGGGGGCGAGGGCGCAGATACGCAGTATTTT.

The genes are TRBV28 and TRBJ2-3, with unresolved D. Trimming left V 7 bases short and J 2 bases short, with 10 bases between. The CDR3 extends over 13 amino acids. CDR1 MDHEN and CDR2 SYDVKM come from the germline V gene. The CDR3 DNA reads as TGTGCCAGCAACCTACAGTCCACAGATACGCAGTATTTT. This codes for CASNLQSTDTQYF.

The V call is TRBV6-2 or TRBV6-3, the J call TRBJ2-3; D is perhaps TRBD2 (5 bases). The CDR3 totals 12 residues. Trimming took 6 bases from V and 9 from J, leaving 13 bases between them. Germline V gene sequence: CDR1 MNHEY, CDR2 SVGEGT. CDR3: CASSPRLTTQYF. The CDR3 bases are TGTGCCAGCAGCCCCAGACTAACCACGCAGTATTTT.

The table lists this clone with a few counts. This chain joins TRBV5-5 and TRBJ1-2; D remains unclear. V lost 0 bases, J lost 6 bases, and 9 bases lay in between. The CDR3 extends over 13 amino acids. Germline loops: CDR1 SGHKS, CDR2 YYEKEE (reference sequence). DNA of the CDR3: TGTGCCAGCAGCTTGGGAAGACGGGATGGCTACACCTTC. Amino acids: CASSLGRRDGYTF.

This clone was seen a handful of times. The V call is TRBV6-2 or TRBV6-3, the J call TRBJ2-7, with 10 positions matching TRBD2. This CDR3 has 19 residues. Trimming cost V 5 bases and J 2 bases; bases outside gene matches: 18. CDR1 is MNHEY and CDR2 is SVGEGT in the germline V gene. The CDR3 bases are TGTGCCAGCAGTCCCTCGCCCCTAACACTAGCGGGGCGAACCTACGAGCAGTACTTC. Encoded protein: CASSPSPLTLAGRTYEQYF.

V usage is TRBV9 and J usage is TRBJ2-2; D ambiguous. Trimming took off 0 bases at V and 4 bases at J, with 4 bases between the two ends. The CDR3 has 13 residues. Germline CDR1 reads SGDLS; CDR2 reads YYNGEE. The CDR3 DNA is TGTGCCAGCAGCGTAGACCTCACCGGGGAGCTGTTTTTT. Protein product: CASSVDLTGELFF.

This clone showed up just a few times. The chain is built from TRBV5-6 and TRBJ1-5; D might be TRBD1 (5 bases). The V gene's germline CDR1 is SGHDT and CDR2 YYEEEE. The length of the CDR3 is 15 residues. The ends were cut back, 0 bases at V and 7 bases at J, with 14 bases in the middle. CDR3 DNA sequence: TGTGCCAGCAGCTTGGCCGGCCGCGGGGGGCAGCCCCAGCATTTT. It specifies CASSLAGRGGQPQHF.

To note about this clone: This same CDR3 is encoded by further DNA sequences in the sample. V and J are TRBV5-1 and TRBJ2-3, with TRBD2 matching over 8 bases. Trimming took 0 bases from V and 1 from J; bases not matched to a gene: 4. The germline V gene has CDR1 SGHRS and CDR2 YFSETQ. The CDR3 is 16 residues long. The DNA for the CDR3 is TGCGCCAGCAGCTTGGGTGGGACTAGAGGCACAGATACGCAGTATTTT. Translating gives CASSLGGTRGTDTQYF. Supplemented by reference TRBV5-1 and TRBJ2-3, the full variable domain reads KAGVTQTPRYLIKTRGQQVTLSCSPISGHRSVSWYQQTPGQGLQFLFEYFSETQRNKGNFPGRFSGRQFSNSRSEMNVSTLELGDSALYLCASSLGGTRGTDTQYFGPGTRLTVL.

The rearrangement uses TRBV6-1 and TRBJ2-6; no firm D call. The germline V gene encodes CDR1 MNHNS and CDR2 SASEGT. CDR3 length equals 17 residues. V gave up 4 bases and J gave up 4 bases, with 17 bases separating them. The CDR3 DNA is TGTGCCAGCAGTGCGGCGGTTTTGATAGCCGGGGCCAACGTCCTGACTTTC. It codes for CASSAAVLIAGANVLTF.